What follows describes a single T cell receptor (beta chain). Clones were sequenced by immunoSEQ multiplex PCR, and TCRdb holds only the in-frame ones, with some missing. The table includes 40,000 to 50,000 clones, approximately 85% detected once. This sample is drawn from a study of radiotherapy plus CTLA-4 blockade in lung cancer. Trimming removed 0 bases at V and 0 bases at J, with 10 bases between. Germline assignment: CDR1 SGHRS and CDR2 YFSETQ. CDR3 length: 16 amino acids. Specimen: peripheral blood, collected from a patient treated with radiotherapy plus ipilimumab. This TCR derives from a human donor with non-small cell lung cancer who had stable disease on radiotherapy plus ipilimumab. The V call is TRBV5-1, the J call TRBJ2-1; D is uncertain. In nucleotides, the CDR3 is TGCGCCAGCAGCTTGGAGTCCCGGAGCTCCTACAATGAGCAGTTCTTC. It is translated as CASSLESRSSYNEQFF.